Below, 25 T cell receptor beta chains from the same sample are listed, as sequenced in a study of regulatory T cells in long-lasting Graves disease. Arm-PCR of CDR3 regions and iRepertoire HTBI primers were used to build TCR beta libraries. TCRdb used MiXCR to reprocess the multiplex PCR reads, holding one entry per CDR3 protein. The sample has over 350,000 distinct CDR3 sequences, 12% to 15% seen once. Specified time point: newly diagnosed GD, antithyroid drugs for less than 3 months. RNA extracted from PBMCs served as the sequencing template. The same data also contributed to another study, on T cells in Graves' hyperthyroidism and ophthalmopathy.

Sequenced material: peripheral blood mononuclear cells (PBMCs), taken at new diagnosis, from a patient treated with antithyroid drugs. These receptors were taken from a woman aged 45-60 years with Graves disease.

As for this clonotype: Possible read error: a much larger clone is one base away. No conserved phenylalanine or tryptophan ends this CDR3, so it is likely a read error. This chain connects TRBV3-1 to TRBJ2-1, with 7 bases that match TRBD1. The germline V gene encodes CDR1 LGHDT and CDR2 YNNKEL (reference sequence). V gave up 4 bases and J gave up 7 bases; unmatched junction bases: 10. CDR3 length equals 15 residues. The CDR3: CASSRHQTQGNEQFS. The CDR3 DNA is TGTGCCAGCAGCCGACATCAAACACAGGGGAATGAGCAGTTCTCC.

The sample holds a few counts of this clonotype. This chain uses TRBV5-1 with TRBJ1-5; 7 bases are a match to TRBD1. CDR3 length equals 13 residues. The V and J ends lost 1 base and 8 bases, in that order; junction bases with no gene match: 3. Germline assignment: CDR1 SGHRS and CDR2 YFSETQ. The CDR3 DNA sequence: TGCGCCAGCAGCTTGCTTCAGGGGGAGCCCCAGCATTTT. Translation: CASSLLQGEPQHF. Combining the CDR3 with reference TRBV5-1 and TRBJ1-5 gives the whole variable domain KAGVTQTPRYLIKTRGQQVTLSCSPISGHRSVSWYQQTPGQGLQFLFEYFSETQRNKGNFPGRFSGRQFSNSRSEMNVSTLELGDSALYLCASSLLQGEPQHFGDGTRLSIL.

Of note for this clonotype: Since a much larger clone is just one base distant, this may be a read error. This chain joins TRBV28 and TRBJ2-3; 14 positions match TRBD2. Germline V gives CDR1 MDHEN, CDR2 SYDVKM. With 5 bases clipped from V and 10 bases from J, the junction kept 8 bases outside the gene matches. The CDR3 consists of 15 residues. This chain's CDR3 is CASSTWTSGRRAQYF. DNA for the CDR3: TGTGCCAGCAGTACATGGACTAGCGGGAGGCGGGCGCAGTATTTT.

This clonotype has a count of ten or more. The chain employs TRBV28 and TRBJ1-1; 10 bases align to TRBD1. Germline V gene lookup returns CDR1 MDHEN and CDR2 SYDVKM. The CDR3 sequence is 15 residues long. Germline trimming cut 5 bases from V and 1 base from J; bases unmatched to any gene: 4. DNA of the CDR3: TGTGCCAGCAGTCAGGGGACAGGGGAGAACACTGAAGCTTTCTTT. Its protein is CASSQGTGENTEAFF.

The V call is TRBV4-1, the J call TRBJ2-4; D unclear. Looked up from germline, CDR1 is MGHRA and CDR2 is YSYEKL. This CDR3 contains 14 residues. Between the trimmed V and J ends, which lost 2 bases and 6 bases, there was a span of 11 bases. The CDR3 region has the DNA TGCGCCAGCAGCCAAAGCCCGGTGGGAAACATTCAGTACTTC. Its translation is CASSQSPVGNIQYF.

This chain links TRBV2 with TRBJ1-3; 7 bases fit TRBD1. This CDR3 has 14 residues. The V gene's germline CDR1 is SNHLY and CDR2 FYNNEI. Losses at the gene ends were 6 bases for V and 2 bases for J; bases not matched to a gene: 4. The CDR3 here is CASSVGTAGNTIYF. The CDR3 DNA reads TGTGCCAGCAGCGTCGGGACAGCTGGAAACACCATATATTTT.

For this clonotype: This may arise from a read error, as a much more abundant clone is one base away. J is TRBJ2-1 and V is TRBV5-8; D tentatively reads TRBD1 or TRBD2 (6 bases each). The germline CDR1 and CDR2 sequences are SGHTS and YDEGEE. The CDR3 has 17 residues. Here the CDR3 DNA reads TGTGCCAGCAGTTTAACGGGACATCTCGCGGGGCACAATGAGCATTTCTTC. As protein: CASSLTGHLAGHNEHFF.

The rearrangement links TRBV18 to TRBJ1-1; 7 bases fit TRBD1. Germline-derived CDR1 and CDR2 are KGHSH and LQKENI. V was clipped by 6 bases and J by 8 bases; unmatched bases: 15. This CDR3 contains 15 residues. Here the CDR3 DNA reads TGTGCCAGCTCTCCTTCCCGGTTAGGACAGGTCGAAGCTTTCTTT. Protein product: CASSPSRLGQVEAFF.

The chain has TRBV29-1 and TRBJ2-3, with D tentatively TRBD2 (5 bases). Trimming pared 1 base from V and 4 bases from J, leaving 15 bases between. The germline V gene encodes CDR1 SQVTM and CDR2 ANQGSEA. The CDR3 sequence is 15 residues long. This CDR3 is CSVEGRSPWPDTQYF. DNA of the CDR3: TGCAGCGTTGAAGGGAGGTCCCCCTGGCCAGATACGCAGTATTTT.

This clonotype was recorded at least ten times. The rearrangement uses TRBV29-1 and TRBJ2-2; D is possibly TRBD1 (6 bases). Germline values: CDR1 SQVTM, CDR2 ANQGSEA. The length of the CDR3 is 12 residues. Trimming pared 5 bases from V and 8 bases from J, leaving 12 bases between. The CDR3 loop reads CSVSRGSGELFF. Here the CDR3 DNA reads TGCAGCGTTTCCAGGGGTTCGGGGGAGCTGTTTTTT.

This clonotype was counted at least ten times. V is TRBV30 and J is TRBJ2-1; 7 nucleotides match TRBD2. Germline CDR1 and CDR2: GTSNPN and SVGIG (reference sequence). J gave up 8 bases and V 4 bases, and 8 bases lay outside the gene matches. There are 13 residues in the CDR3. CDR3 nucleotides: TGTGCCTGGAACTCACTAGCGCGCGATGAGCAGTTCTTC. Translated: CAWNSLARDEQFF.

This clonotype showed up many times. The chain combines TRBV7-6 with TRBJ2-1; 9 nucleotides line up with TRBD2. Trimming cost V 1 base and J 8 bases; bases outside gene matches: 6. CDR3 size: 15 residues. The V gene's germline CDR1 is SGHVS and CDR2 FNYEAQ. The CDR3 DNA reads as TGTGCCAGCAGCTTAGTAGCGGGAGTATCCGATGAGCAGTTCTTC. Encoded protein: CASSLVAGVSDEQFF. Using reference TRBV7-6 and TRBJ2-1 for the parts outside the CDR3, the full variable domain is GAGVSQSPRYKVTKRGQDVALRCDPISGHVSLYWYRQALGQGPEFLTYFNYEAQQDKSGLPNDRFSAERPEGSISTLTIQRTEQRDSAMYRCASSLVAGVSDEQFFGPGTRLTVL.

This clonotype was seen many times. The gene calls are TRBV28 and TRBJ2-3, with 11 bases matching TRBD2. There are 17 residues in the CDR3. J was trimmed by 5 bases and V by 2 bases; bases with no gene match: 9. CDR1 is MDHEN and CDR2 is SYDVKM in the germline V gene. In DNA form, the CDR3 reads TGTGCCAGCAGTTTAATTCTAGCGGGAGGCTCTGGAGATACGCAGTATTTT. This sequence encodes CASSLILAGGSGDTQYF.

This clonotype was observed at least ten times. The V and J genes are TRBV2 and TRBJ2-2; possible D gene TRBD1, 6 bases. The V gene lost 10 bases and the J gene lost 2 bases, with 14 bases spanning the gap. CDR3 length equals 14 residues. Germline V gene data show CDR1 as SNHLY and CDR2 as FYNNEI. CDR3 sequence: CATQTTGNTGELFF. The DNA of the CDR3 is TGTGCCACCCAGACGACAGGAAACACCGGGGAGCTGTTTTTT.

As concerns this clonotype: With a much larger clone just one base away, this may be a read error. The conserved final phenylalanine or tryptophan is absent from the CDR3, which likely points to a read error. The chain has TRBV10-3 and TRBJ2-4; TRBD2 matches at 10 bases. The ends lost 4 bases at V and 3 bases at J; junction bases unmatched: 30. Germline lookup yields CDR1 ENHRY and CDR2 SYGVKD. This CDR3 region has 24 residues. CDR3 in amino acids: CAISAYKGLAGVGVGDISKNIQYL. DNA for the CDR3: TGTGCCATCAGTGCCTACAAGGGGCTAGCGGGAGTCGGCGTGGGGGATATAAGCAAAAACATTCAGTACCTC.

This clonotype appeared many times. The CDR3 nucleotides read TGTGCCAGCAGCCCAGGACAGGGGCCGGGGGCTTTCTTT. Translation: CASSPGQGPGAFF. V and J are TRBV7-6 and TRBJ1-1; 9 bases agree with TRBD1. Germline loops: CDR1 SGHVS, CDR2 FNYEAQ. Germline trimming cut 5 bases from V and 11 bases from J; bases unmatched to any gene: 9. The CDR3 runs 13 residues.

The table lists this clonotype with many counts. The V gene is TRBV5-1, the J gene TRBJ2-7; tentative D call: TRBD2 (6 bases). V was trimmed by 3 bases and J by 6 bases, leaving 13 bases between them. CDR3 size: 13 residues. The germline V gene has CDR1 SGHRS and CDR2 YFSETQ. CDR3 residues: CASSSYGRSEQYF. In DNA, the CDR3 is TGCGCCAGCAGCTCTTACGGGAGATCCGAGCAGTACTTC.

This clonotype was detected ten times or more. The chain carries TRBV7-2 and TRBJ2-1, with 10 bases matching TRBD2. The germline gives CDR1 SGHTA, CDR2 FQGNSA. CDR3 size: 15 residues. V lost 3 bases and J lost 3; bases outside the gene matches: 2. The CDR3 DNA is TGTGCCAGCAGCTTTCTAGCGGGAGTCTACAATGAGCAGTTCTTC. This codes for CASSFLAGVYNEQFF. Using reference TRBV7-2 and TRBJ2-1 for the parts outside the CDR3, the full variable domain is GAGVSQSPSNKVTEKGKDVELRCDPISGHTALYWYRQSLGQGLEFLIYFQGNSAPDKSGLPSDRFSAERTGGSVSTLTIQRTQQEDSAVYLCASSFLAGVYNEQFFGPGTRLTVL.

This clonotype was found once. This chain links TRBV10-3 with TRBJ1-2; D not resolved. CDR1 and CDR2 (germline): ENHRY, SYGVKD. With 6 bases removed from V and 2 bases from J, the gap between germline ends came to 7 bases. The CDR3 contains 12 residues. CDR3 bases: TGTGCCATCAGAGGCACCAACTATGGCTACACCTTC. It codes for CAIRGTNYGYTF.

J is TRBJ2-7 and V is TRBV15; tentatively, D is TRBD1 (6 bases). V was trimmed by 2 bases and J by 0 bases, leaving 26 bases between them. Germline lookup yields CDR1 LNHNV and CDR2 YYDKDF (reference sequence). CDR3 length equals 20 residues. The CDR3 loop is CATSRRTGARGPKSSYEQYF. CDR3 sequence (DNA): TGTGCCACCAGCAGAAGAACTGGGGCCAGGGGCCCTAAAAGCTCCTACGAGCAGTACTTC.

Many counts were recorded for this clonotype. CDR3 sequence (DNA): TGTGCCAGCAGTTTAAAAGGACTAGCGGGAAAGTATGAGCAGTTCTTC. It yields the protein CASSLKGLAGKYEQFF. The chain employs TRBV2 and TRBJ2-1; 12 positions agree with TRBD2. CDR1 and CDR2 from the germline V gene are SNHLY and FYNNEI. V dropped 5 bases and J dropped 8; count of bases not matched to a gene: 10. This CDR3 comprises 16 residues.

To note about this clonotype: This may arise from a read error, as a much more abundant clone is one base away. The V gene is TRBV6-1, the J gene TRBJ2-1; 8 bases line up with TRBD1. Germline loops: CDR1 MNHNS, CDR2 SASEGT. This CDR3 is built from 14 residues. V was clipped by 8 bases and J by 7 bases; unmatched bases: 10. CDR3 in DNA: TGTGCCAGCGGATCACTGGACAGGGAGAATGAGCAGTTCTTC. It is translated as CASGSLDRENEQFF.

This clonotype came up many times. The rearrangement uses TRBV28 and TRBJ2-2; 12 bases agree with TRBD2. Trimming at V came to 8 bases and at J to 5 bases, leaving 18 bases not matched to a gene. The germline gives CDR1 MDHEN, CDR2 SYDVKM. The CDR3 contains 19 residues. The CDR3 region has the DNA TGTGCCAGCGTTATATTTGGGCTAGCGGGAGGGCGGGGAACCGGGGAGCTGTTTTTT. Its translation: CASVIFGLAGGRGTGELFF.

This clonotype has ten or more counts. V is TRBV10-3 and J is TRBJ2-5; 10 nucleotides agree with TRBD1. This CDR3 comprises 14 residues. The germline CDR1 and CDR2 sequences are ENHRY and SYGVKD. V lost 5 bases, J lost 5 bases, and 5 bases stayed unmatched. DNA of the CDR3: TGTGCCATCAGTAGACAGGGGGCGGAGGAGACCCAGTACTTC. Protein: CAISRQGAEETQYF.

This clonotype was detected a few times. The J gene is TRBJ2-7, the V gene TRBV3-1; D uncertain. The V gene's germline CDR1 is LGHDT and CDR2 YNNKEL (reference sequence). The CDR3 is 13 amino acids. V lost 2 bases, J lost 0 bases, and 5 bases lay in between. DNA of the CDR3: TGTGCCAGCAGCCAATCTATCTCCTACGAGCAGTACTTC. It encodes CASSQSISYEQYF.